This paragraph covers one T cell receptor beta chain sequence. Extraction and reverse transcription of RNA yielded cDNA as the sequencing template. Data came from immunoSEQ multiplex PCR; TCRdb stores just in-frame clones and leaves some out. This table holds 130,000 or so clones, roughly 50% found once. This CDR3 is built from 12 residues. CDR1 is SQVTM, CDR2 ANQGSEA, per germline. V dropped 4 bases and J dropped 4 bases, with 11 bases sitting between them. The sample belongs to a study of CD8+ T cells in alopecia areata. The source is a human donor with alopecia areata. The sequencing here drew on CD8+ T cells sorted from blood, taken at week 0. The V call is TRBV29-1, the J call TRBJ2-7; D call uncertain. CDR3: CSVVDRGYEQYF. Here the CDR3 DNA reads TGCAGCGTTGTAGACCGTGGATACGAGCAGTACTTC.